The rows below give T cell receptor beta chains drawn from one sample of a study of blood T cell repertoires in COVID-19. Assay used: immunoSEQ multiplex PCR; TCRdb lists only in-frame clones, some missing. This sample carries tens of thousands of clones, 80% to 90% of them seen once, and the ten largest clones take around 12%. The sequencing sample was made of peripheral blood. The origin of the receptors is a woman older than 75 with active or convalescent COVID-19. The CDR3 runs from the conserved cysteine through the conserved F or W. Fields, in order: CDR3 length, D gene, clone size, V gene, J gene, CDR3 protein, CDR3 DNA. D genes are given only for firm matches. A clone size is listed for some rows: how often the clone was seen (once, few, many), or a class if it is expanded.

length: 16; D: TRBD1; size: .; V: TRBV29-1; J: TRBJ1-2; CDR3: CSVELAPGQGDYGYTF; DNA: TGCAGCGTTGAATTAGCCCCGGGACAGGGAGACTATGGCTACACCTTC
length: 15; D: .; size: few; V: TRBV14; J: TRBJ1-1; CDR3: CASSRDIYGNTEAFF; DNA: TGTGCCAGCAGCCGAGATATCTACGGGAACACTGAAGCTTTCTTT
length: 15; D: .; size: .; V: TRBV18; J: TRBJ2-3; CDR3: CASSPEQGMSDTQYF; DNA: TGTGCCAGCTCGCCTGAACAGGGAATGTCGGATACGCAGTATTTT
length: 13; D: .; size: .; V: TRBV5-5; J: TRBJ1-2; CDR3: CASSLWGDYGYTF; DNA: TGTGCCAGCAGCTTGTGGGGGGACTATGGCTACACCTTC
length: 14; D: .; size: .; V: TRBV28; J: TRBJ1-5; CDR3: CASMLQRSNQPQHF; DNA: TGTGCCAGCATGTTACAACGTAGCAATCAGCCCCAGCATTTT
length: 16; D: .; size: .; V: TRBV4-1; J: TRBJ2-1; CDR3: CASSPPGVPADNEQFF; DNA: TGCGCCAGCAGCCCCCCCGGTGTCCCCGCTGACAATGAGCAGTTCTTC
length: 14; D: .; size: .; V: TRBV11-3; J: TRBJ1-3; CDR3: CASSLGTKGNTIYF; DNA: TGTGCCAGCAGCTTGGGGACAAAAGGAAACACCATATATTTT
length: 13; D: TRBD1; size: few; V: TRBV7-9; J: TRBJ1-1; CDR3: CASSYDRAAEAFF; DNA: TGTGCCAGCAGCTACGACAGGGCGGCTGAAGCTTTCTTT
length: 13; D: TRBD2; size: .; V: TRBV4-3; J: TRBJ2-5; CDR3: CASSREGWETQYF; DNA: TGCGCCAGCAGCAGGGAGGGGTGGGAGACCCAGTACTTC
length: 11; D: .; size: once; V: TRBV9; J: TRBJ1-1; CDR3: CAARLGNEAFF; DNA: TGTGCCGCCAGACTCGGGAATGAAGCTTTCTTT
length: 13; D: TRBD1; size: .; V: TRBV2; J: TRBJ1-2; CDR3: CASKGTDNYGYTF; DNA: TGTGCCAGCAAAGGGACAGATAACTATGGCTACACCTTC
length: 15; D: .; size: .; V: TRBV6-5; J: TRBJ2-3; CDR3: CASSYRSLHTDTQYF; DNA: TGTGCCAGCAGTTACCGGAGCCTACATACAGATACGCAGTATTTT
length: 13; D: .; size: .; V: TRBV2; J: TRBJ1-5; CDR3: CASGGERNQPQHF; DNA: TGTGCCAGTGGTGGAGAGCGGAATCAGCCCCAGCATTTT
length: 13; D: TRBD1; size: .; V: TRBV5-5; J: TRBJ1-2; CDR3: CASSRTGGNGYTF; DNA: TGTGCCAGCAGTCGGACAGGGGGCAATGGCTACACCTTC
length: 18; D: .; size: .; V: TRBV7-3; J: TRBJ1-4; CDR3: CASSLRQVVPVTNEKLFF; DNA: TGTGCCAGCAGCTTAAGACAGGTGGTCCCGGTAACTAATGAAAAACTGTTTTTT
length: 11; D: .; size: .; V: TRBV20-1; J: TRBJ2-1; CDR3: CSASPGNEQFF; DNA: TGCAGTGCTAGTCCCGGCAATGAGCAGTTCTTC
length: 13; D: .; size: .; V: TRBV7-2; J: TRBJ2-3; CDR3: CASSLAQGDTQYF; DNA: TGTGCCAGCAGCTTAGCCCAGGGCGATACGCAGTATTTT
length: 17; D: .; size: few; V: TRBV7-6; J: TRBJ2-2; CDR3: CASSDIVPRLLTGELFF; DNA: TGTGCCAGCAGCGACATCGTCCCGCGCCTCCTCACCGGGGAGCTGTTTTTT
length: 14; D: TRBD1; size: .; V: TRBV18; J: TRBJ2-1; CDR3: CASSPGQGFDEQFF; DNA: TGTGCCAGCTCACCGGGACAGGGCTTTGACGAGCAGTTCTTC
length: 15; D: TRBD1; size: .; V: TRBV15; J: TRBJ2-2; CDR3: CATSKQGANTGELFF; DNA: TGTGCCACCAGCAAACAGGGGGCGAACACCGGGGAGCTGTTTTTT
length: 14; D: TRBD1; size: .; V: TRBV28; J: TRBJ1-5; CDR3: CASNIRDSVRPQHF; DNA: TGTGCCAGCAACATCCGGGACAGCGTTCGGCCCCAGCATTTT
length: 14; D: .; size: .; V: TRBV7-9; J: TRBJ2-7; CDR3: CASSPGVASYEQYF; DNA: TGTGCCAGCAGCCCAGGGGTGGCCTCCTACGAGCAGTACTTC
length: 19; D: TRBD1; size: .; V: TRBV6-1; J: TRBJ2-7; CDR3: CASSERGQGVFTASYEQYF; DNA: TGTGCCAGCAGTGAGCGGGGACAGGGAGTTTTCACGGCCTCCTACGAGCAGTACTTC
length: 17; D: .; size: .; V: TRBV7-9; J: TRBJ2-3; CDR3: CASSPTRPDQAADTQYF; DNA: TGTGCCAGCAGTCCCACCCGCCCCGACCAAGCGGCAGATACGCAGTATTTT
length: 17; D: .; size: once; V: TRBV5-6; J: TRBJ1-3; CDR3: CASSLVGREDLGNTIYF; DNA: TGTGCCAGCAGCTTGGTCGGCAGGGAAGACCTTGGAAACACCATATATTTT
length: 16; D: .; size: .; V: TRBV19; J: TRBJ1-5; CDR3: CASSTSLGGGNQPQHF; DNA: TGTGCCAGTAGTACTTCTTTAGGGGGGGGCAATCAGCCCCAGCATTTT
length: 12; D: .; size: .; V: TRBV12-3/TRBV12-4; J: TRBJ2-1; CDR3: CASSLGRNEQFF; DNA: TGTGCCAGCAGTTTAGGGAGGAATGAGCAGTTCTTC
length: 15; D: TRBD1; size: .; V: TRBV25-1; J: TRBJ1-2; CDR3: CASSVGTVTRRGYTF; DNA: TGTGCCAGCAGTGTTGGGACAGTGACTAGACGGGGCTACACCTTC
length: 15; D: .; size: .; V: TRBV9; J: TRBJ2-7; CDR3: CASSPAREKGVEQYF; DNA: TGTGCCAGCAGCCCCGCTAGGGAGAAGGGGGTCGAGCAGTACTTC
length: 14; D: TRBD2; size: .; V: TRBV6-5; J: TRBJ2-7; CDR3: CASSQREGPYEQYF; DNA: TGTGCCAGCAGTCAGCGGGAGGGCCCCTACGAGCAGTACTTC
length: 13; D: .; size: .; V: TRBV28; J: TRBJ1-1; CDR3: CASSLLGRNEAFF; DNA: TGTGCCAGCAGTTTACTAGGGAGAAATGAAGCTTTCTTT
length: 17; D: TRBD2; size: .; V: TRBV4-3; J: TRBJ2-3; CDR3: CASSQDWLAGTTDTQYF; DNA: TGCGCCAGCAGCCAAGATTGGCTAGCGGGGACCACAGATACGCAGTATTTT
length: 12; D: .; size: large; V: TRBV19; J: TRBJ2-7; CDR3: CASSSGHYEQYF; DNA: TGTGCCAGTAGTTCGGGACACTACGAGCAGTACTTC
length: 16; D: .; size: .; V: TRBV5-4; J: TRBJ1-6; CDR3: CASSLGGGTVNSPLHF; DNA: TGTGCCAGCAGCTTGGGCGGGGGGACGGTAAATTCACCCCTCCACTTT
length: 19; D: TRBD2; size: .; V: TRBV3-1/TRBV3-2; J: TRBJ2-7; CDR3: CASSPTYRLAGVNPYEQYF; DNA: TGTGCCAGCAGCCCAACCTACCGGCTAGCGGGAGTAAACCCCTACGAGCAGTACTTC
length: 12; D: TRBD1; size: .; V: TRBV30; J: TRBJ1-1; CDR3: CAYTGDFTEAFF; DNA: TGTGCCTACACAGGGGATTTCACTGAAGCTTTCTTT
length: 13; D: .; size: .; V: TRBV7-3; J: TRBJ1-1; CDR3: CASSLTGDSEAFF; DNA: TGTGCCAGCAGCTTAACGGGGGACTCTGAAGCTTTCTTT
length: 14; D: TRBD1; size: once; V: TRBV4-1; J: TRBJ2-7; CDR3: CASRPTGGSYEQYF; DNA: TGCGCCAGCAGGCCGACAGGGGGCAGCTACGAGCAGTACTTC
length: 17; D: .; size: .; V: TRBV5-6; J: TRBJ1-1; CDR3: CASSFFQLTVMNTEAFF; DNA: TGTGCCAGCAGCTTTTTCCAACTGACAGTCATGAACACTGAAGCTTTCTTT
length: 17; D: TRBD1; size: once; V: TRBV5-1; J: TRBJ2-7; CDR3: CASSLKDGTAPIYEQYF; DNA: TGCGCCAGCAGCTTGAAGGATGGGACAGCACCTATCTACGAGCAGTACTTC
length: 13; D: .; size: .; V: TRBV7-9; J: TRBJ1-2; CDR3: CASSLGGGIGYTF; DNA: TGTGCCAGCAGCTTAGGCGGAGGAATAGGCTACACCTTC
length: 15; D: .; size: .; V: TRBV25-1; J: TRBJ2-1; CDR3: CASKLAGSHFNEQFF; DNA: TGTGCCAGCAAGTTGGCAGGGTCCCACTTCAATGAGCAGTTCTTC
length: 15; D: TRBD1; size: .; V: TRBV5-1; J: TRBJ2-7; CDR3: CASSSSGTGTYEQYF; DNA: TGCGCCAGCAGCTCTTCCGGGACAGGTACCTACGAGCAGTACTTC
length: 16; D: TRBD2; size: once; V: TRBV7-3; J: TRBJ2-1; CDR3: CASSPSAGGIYNEQFF; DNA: TGTGCCAGCAGCCCTTCGGCGGGGGGAATCTACAATGAGCAGTTCTTC
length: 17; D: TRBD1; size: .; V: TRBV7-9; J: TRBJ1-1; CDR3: CASSPRGTGVFSTEAFF; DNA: TGTGCCAGCAGCCCCCGGGGGACAGGGGTTTTCAGCACTGAAGCTTTCTTT
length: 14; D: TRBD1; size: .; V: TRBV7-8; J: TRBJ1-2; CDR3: CASSYKGARSGYTF; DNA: TGTGCCAGCAGCTATAAGGGGGCAAGGTCTGGCTACACCTTC
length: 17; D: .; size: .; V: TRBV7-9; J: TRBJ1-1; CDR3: CASSLDVYTVKKGEPFF; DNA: TGTGCCAGCAGCTTAGATGTCTATACAGTTAAAAAGGGGGAACCTTTCTTT
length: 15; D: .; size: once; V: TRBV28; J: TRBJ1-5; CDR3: CASSFLLGKGQPQHF; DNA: TGTGCCAGCAGTTTTCTACTCGGGAAGGGTCAGCCCCAGCATTTT
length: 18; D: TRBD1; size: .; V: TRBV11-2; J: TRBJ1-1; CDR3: CASSPTGTGGWVNTEAFF; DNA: TGTGCCAGCAGCCCCACCGGGACAGGGGGCTGGGTGAACACTGAAGCTTTCTTT
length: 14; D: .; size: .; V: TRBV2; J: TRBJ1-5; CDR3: CASSRTASNQPQHF; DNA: TGTGCCAGCAGTCGGACAGCGAGCAATCAGCCCCAGCATTTT
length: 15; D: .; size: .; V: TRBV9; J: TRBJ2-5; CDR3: CASSVDTGRTLTQYF; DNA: TGTGCCAGCAGCGTAGACACAGGGCGCACTCTGACCCAGTACTTC
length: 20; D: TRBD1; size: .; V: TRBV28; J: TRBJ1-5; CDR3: CASTEVIGAQGARGHQCQHF; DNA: TGTGCCAGCACTGAGGTAATCGGGGCGCAGGGGGCGAGGGGTCACCAGTGCCAGCATTTT
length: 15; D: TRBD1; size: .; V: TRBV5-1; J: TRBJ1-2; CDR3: CASSLAGTGSYGYTF; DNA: TGCGCCAGCAGCTTGGCCGGGACAGGGAGCTATGGCTACACCTTC
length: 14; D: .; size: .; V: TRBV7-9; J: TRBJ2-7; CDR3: CASSLAGTTYEQYF; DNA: TGTGCCAGCAGCTTAGCCGGGACAACCTACGAGCAGTACTTC
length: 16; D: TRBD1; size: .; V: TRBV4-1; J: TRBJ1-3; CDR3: CASSGTGGNTGNTIYF; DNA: TGCGCCAGCAGCGGAACAGGGGGCAATACTGGAAACACCATATATTTT
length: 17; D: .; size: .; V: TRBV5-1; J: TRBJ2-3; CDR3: CASSFSPGTPSTDTQYF; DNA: TGCGCCAGCAGCTTCTCCCCGGGAACGCCTAGCACAGATACGCAGTATTTT